A selection of T cell receptor beta chains follows, all from one sample in a study of cytomegalovirus exposure and HLA in healthy donors. The repertoire was sequenced with immunoSEQ multiplex PCR; TCRdb's copy has only in-frame clones and lacks some. The sample yields 71,000 or so clones, 90% to 95% seen once. The sequencing sample was made of PBMCs. The receptors were sampled from a woman under 30 in good health and CMV-seronegative. The CDR3 runs from the conserved cysteine through the conserved F or W. Fields, in order: J gene, clone size, D gene, V gene, CDR3 DNA, CDR3 protein. A D gene is named only where the DNA matches it firmly. Some rows mark clone size as missing; the rest say once, few, many or name a class of expanded clone.

TRBJ2-7	.	.	TRBV11-3	TGTGCCAGCAGCTTACAGGGTCGGAGCTCCTACGAGCAGTACTTC	CASSLQGRSSYEQYF
TRBJ1-5	few	TRBD1	TRBV16	TGTGCCAGCAGCCAATCGGGACAGGGCAATCAGCCCCAGCATTTT	CASSQSGQGNQPQHF
TRBJ2-7	.	TRBD2	TRBV5-1	TGCGCCAGCAGCTTGGCCGGCGTTAGCGGGAGCCACGAGCAGTACTTC	CASSLAGVSGSHEQYF
TRBJ1-2	.	.	TRBV6-6	TGTGCCAGCAGCCGCACGATGGGTTCCAGGGGTGGTGGCTACACCTTC	CASSRTMGSRGGGYTF
TRBJ2-1	.	TRBD2	TRBV27	TGTGCCAGCATCCGGGGGGAGGGAGACGTCAATGAGCAGTTCTTC	CASIRGEGDVNEQFF
TRBJ2-7	.	.	TRBV6-1	TGTGCCAGCAGTGGGGACTCAGAGCAATCCGAGCAGTACTTC	CASSGDSEQSEQYF
TRBJ1-4	.	.	TRBV19	TGTGCCAGTAGACCCTCGACAAGGACTAATGAAAAACTGTTTTTT	CASRPSTRTNEKLFF
TRBJ2-1	.	.	TRBV5-4	TGTGCCAGCAGCCCGACTAGCAATGAGCAGTTCTTC	CASSPTSNEQFF
TRBJ2-1	.	TRBD2	TRBV7-2	TGTGCCAGCAGAGGCGGTCCGACTAGCGGGAGGAATGAGCAGTTCTTC	CASRGGPTSGRNEQFF
TRBJ1-2	once	TRBD1	TRBV30	TGTGCCGGCCGGGACAGGGGGTTTAGTGGCTACACCTTC	CAGRDRGFSGYTF
TRBJ2-3	.	.	TRBV5-4	TGTGCCAGCAGCTCATACCCGGGAGATACGCAGTATTTT	CASSSYPGDTQYF
TRBJ2-1	.	.	TRBV28	TGTGCCAGCAGTAAGAGATACAATGAGCAGTTCTTC	CASSKRYNEQFF
TRBJ2-7	.	TRBD1	TRBV7-3	TGTGCCGGGGTCGGACAGGGCCTCTACGAGCAGTACTTC	CAGVGQGLYEQYF
TRBJ1-3	.	.	TRBV21-1	TGTGCCAGCGGACAGGGCGGCTCTGGAAACACCATATATTTT	CASGQGGSGNTIYF
TRBJ1-3	.	.	TRBV5-4	TGTGCCAGCAGCCCGAGTCGGCGGGAAGCGGGAAACACCATATATTTT	CASSPSRREAGNTIYF
TRBJ2-1	.	TRBD2	TRBV4-1	TGCGCCAGCAGCCATTCTACGGGACTAGCGGGGGGCAATGAGCAGTTCTTC	CASSHSTGLAGGNEQFF
TRBJ2-1	.	TRBD2	TRBV6-1	TGTGCCAGCAGTGAAAGCGGCGGGGGGGGCTACAATGAGCAGTTCTTC	CASSESGGGGYNEQFF
TRBJ2-5	.	.	TRBV19	TGTGCCAGTAGTCCACAGGCTCCTGAGGAGACCCAGTACTTC	CASSPQAPEETQYF
TRBJ2-7	.	.	TRBV15	TGTGCCACCCAGGATCCCTGGGCCTACGAGCAGTACTTC	CATQDPWAYEQYF
TRBJ2-2	.	.	TRBV10-1	TGCGCCAGCAGTGAGTCCGAGGAGTCCGGGGAGCTGTTTTTT	CASSESEESGELFF
TRBJ2-7	once	TRBD2	TRBV27	TGTGCCAGCAGTCCGCGCGCACCTAGCGGGAACTCCTACGAGCAGTACTTC	CASSPRAPSGNSYEQYF
TRBJ2-7	.	TRBD2	TRBV4-3	TGCGCCAGCAGCCGCGGGGGAGAGTACGAGCAGTACTTC	CASSRGGEYEQYF
TRBJ2-7	.	.	TRBV18	TGTGCCAGCTCAGGGACTTCAACCTACGAGCAGTACTTC	CASSGTSTYEQYF
TRBJ1-4	.	TRBD1	TRBV29-1	TGCAGCGTTGCGGGACGGACAGGGGGCGGGGGTGAAAAACTGTTTTTT	CSVAGRTGGGGEKLFF
TRBJ2-5	.	.	TRBV6-6	TGTGCCAGCAGTCCCCGTAGACCGGACAAGGGGGAGACCCAGTACTTC	CASSPRRPDKGETQYF
TRBJ2-2	.	.	TRBV7-3	TGTGCCAGCAGCCCCCGGGACACCGGGGAGCTGTTTTTT	CASSPRDTGELFF
TRBJ2-1	once	TRBD2	TRBV7-9	TGTGCCAGCAGCCCTGGACTAGCGGGGGGAAGCTCCTACAATGAGCAGTTCTTC	CASSPGLAGGSSYNEQFF
TRBJ2-7	.	.	TRBV19	TGTGCCAGTAGTTTGGGGCGGGGAAAGGGGTACGAGCAGTACTTC	CASSLGRGKGYEQYF
TRBJ1-3	.	TRBD1	TRBV2	TGTGCCAGCAGGGAAACAGGGGGTTCTGGAAACACCATATATTTT	CASRETGGSGNTIYF
TRBJ2-2	.	TRBD2	TRBV6-5	TGTGCCAGCAGGTTCGGGGGGGCCGGCGGGGAGCTGTTTTTT	CASRFGGAGGELFF
TRBJ1-4	.	TRBD1	TRBV9	TGTGCCAGCAGCACGGGACAGGGGTTCATTGGAACTAATGAAAAACTGTTTTTT	CASSTGQGFIGTNEKLFF
TRBJ2-3	once	TRBD2	TRBV2	TGTGCCAGCAGACGACTAGCCAGGTCAGATACGCAGTATTTT	CASRRLARSDTQYF
TRBJ2-1	.	.	TRBV11-3	TGTGCCAGCAGCTTAGTAGGCTCCAGGGGCAATGAGCAGTTCTTC	CASSLVGSRGNEQFF
TRBJ1-2	.	TRBD1	TRBV9	TGTGCCAGCAGGGACACGACAGGGCACTCTAACTATGGCTACACCTTC	CASRDTTGHSNYGYTF
TRBJ1-1	once	TRBD1	TRBV28	TGTGCCAGCAGTTTATTGTCCAGGGGGAGTACTGAAGCTTTCTTT	CASSLLSRGSTEAFF
TRBJ2-7	.	.	TRBV11-3	TGTGCCAGCAGCGACCCCCTAGACTACGAGCAGTACTTC	CASSDPLDYEQYF
TRBJ2-3	.	TRBD2	TRBV7-2	TGTGCCAGCAGACTAGGCGCGGGGGGGCGAGATACGCAGTATTTT	CASRLGAGGRDTQYF
TRBJ2-7	.	.	TRBV7-8	TGTGCCAGCAGCTCCCCCCCGGGGGTCGAGCAGTACTTC	CASSSPPGVEQYF
TRBJ2-7	once	TRBD1	TRBV16	TGTGCCAGCAGCCATGACAGGGCCTACGAGCAGTACTTC	CASSHDRAYEQYF
TRBJ2-5	.	TRBD1	TRBV6-1	TGTGCCAGCAGTACGGGACAGGGGGCAGAGACCCAGTACTTC	CASSTGQGAETQYF
TRBJ2-1	.	.	TRBV11-3	TGTGCCAGCAGCTTAGTGGCTAGCGCCGCTTACAATGAGCAGTTCTTC	CASSLVASAAYNEQFF
TRBJ1-5	.	.	TRBV9	TGTGCCAGCAGCGTAGCAGGGGATACTAATCAGCCCCAGCATTTT	CASSVAGDTNQPQHF
TRBJ1-3	.	TRBD1	TRBV2	TGTGCCAGCAGTGAAAGACAGGGAAGAGGTGGAAACACCATATATTTT	CASSERQGRGGNTIYF
TRBJ1-2	once	.	TRBV10-1	TGCGCCAGCAGTGAGAACAGGGTCTCTGGCTACACCTTC	CASSENRVSGYTF
TRBJ2-7	once	TRBD2	TRBV11-3	TGTGCCAGCAGCTTAAGGGTCGGGACTACCTACGAGCAGTACTTC	CASSLRVGTTYEQYF
TRBJ2-1	.	TRBD2	TRBV4-2	TGTGCCAGCAGCCAATCACCAAGCGGGGGGGCTGTTATCGTAGACAATGAGCAGTTCTTC	CASSQSPSGGAVIVDNEQFF
TRBJ2-2	once	.	TRBV7-3	TGTGCCAGCAGCCCCGGTTACACCGGGGAGCTGTTTTTT	CASSPGYTGELFF
TRBJ2-2	.	.	TRBV15	TGTGCCACCAGCAGAGATCCCCCAGGCTCCGGGGAGCTGTTTTTT	CATSRDPPGSGELFF
TRBJ2-2	.	TRBD2	TRBV7-7	TGTGCTTCAAAGAGGGACGGGGGGGTCGCCGGGGAGCTGTTTTTT	CASKRDGGVAGELFF
TRBJ2-3	.	.	TRBV11-2	TGTGCCAGCAGCATCAACGTGGCTAGCACAGATACGCAGTATTTT	CASSINVASTDTQYF
TRBJ2-1	.	TRBD2	TRBV19	TGTGCCAGTAGTACAGGACTAGCCACCAATGAGCAGTTCTTC	CASSTGLATNEQFF
TRBJ1-4	.	TRBD1	TRBV11-3	TGTGCCAGCACCGCCACAGGGGAGGATGAAAAACTGTTTTTT	CASTATGEDEKLFF
TRBJ1-6	.	TRBD1	TRBV5-1	TGCGCCAGCAGCTCGACAGGGAGCTCCTATAATTCACCCCTCCACTTT	CASSSTGSSYNSPLHF
TRBJ2-2	.	TRBD2	TRBV10-3	TGTGCCATCGCCGGCCCAACTAGCGGGGAGACGAACACCGGGGAGCTGTTTTTT	CAIAGPTSGETNTGELFF
TRBJ2-2	.	TRBD2	TRBV9	TGTGCCAGCAGCGTAGGGCTAGCGGGAGGCACCGGGGAGCTGTTTTTT	CASSVGLAGGTGELFF
TRBJ2-1	.	TRBD1	TRBV2	TGTGCCAGCACGGGTCGGAGGACAGGGGACAATGAGCAGTTCTTC	CASTGRRTGDNEQFF
TRBJ1-4	.	.	TRBV28	TGTGCCAGCAGTCCCTGGACCTCGGCGGGTGAAAAACTGTTTTTT	CASSPWTSAGEKLFF
TRBJ2-7	.	TRBD2	TRBV9	TGTGCCAGCAGCCCAACAGGGACTAGCGGTTACGAGCAGTACTTC	CASSPTGTSGYEQYF
TRBJ1-2	.	TRBD1	TRBV7-2	TGTGCCAGCAGCTTAGCGGGACAGGGGGCAACTGGCTACACCTTC	CASSLAGQGATGYTF
TRBJ2-2	.	.	TRBV7-9	TGTGCCAGCAGCTTAGAGACAGGCCTAAAAGGGGAGCTGTTTTTT	CASSLETGLKGELFF